This T cell receptor beta chain was captured in a study of control samples from healthy donors and cancer patients. Sequenced by immunoSEQ multiplex PCR; TCRdb stores in-frame clones only, minus some. The table shows some 150,000 clones, with around 93% occurring only once. This CDR3 spans 13 amino acids. V was cut by 5 bases and J by 4 bases, with 11 bases left in between. This TCR came from a woman aged 60-75 years in good health. Input material: blood. This rearrangement joins TRBV12-3 or TRBV12-4 to TRBJ1-1; D is unresolved. Here the CDR3 DNA reads TGTGCCAGCAGTCCCGGAGTAGCCACTGAAGCTTTCTTT. It is translated as CASSPGVATEAFF.